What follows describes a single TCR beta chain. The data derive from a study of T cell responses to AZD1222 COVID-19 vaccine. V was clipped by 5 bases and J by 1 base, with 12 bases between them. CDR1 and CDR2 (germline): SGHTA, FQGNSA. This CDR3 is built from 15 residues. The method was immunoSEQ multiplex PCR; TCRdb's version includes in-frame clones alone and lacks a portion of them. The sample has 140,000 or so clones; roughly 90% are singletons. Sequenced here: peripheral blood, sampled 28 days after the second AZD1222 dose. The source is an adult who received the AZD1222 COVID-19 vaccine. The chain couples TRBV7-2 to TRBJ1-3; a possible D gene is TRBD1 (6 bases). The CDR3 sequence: CASSVGQFSGNTIYF. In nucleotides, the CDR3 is TGTGCCAGCAGCGTAGGACAGTTTTCTGGAAACACCATATATTTT. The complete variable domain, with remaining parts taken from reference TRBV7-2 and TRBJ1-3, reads GAGVSQSPSNKVTEKGKDVELRCDPISGHTALYWYRQSLGQGLEFLIYFQGNSAPDKSGLPSDRFSAERTGGSVSTLTIQRTQQEDSAVYLCASSVGQFSGNTIYFGEGSWLTVV.